This TCR beta chain was sequenced during a study of response to subunit inactivated influenza vaccine (dated by TCRdb to 2017 to 2018). Describing the broader study: To follow how T cells responded to a trivalent subunit inactivated influenza vaccine, the researchers relied on deep quantitative profiling of the T cell receptor repertoire. Summary of the overall study and its limitations: The authors proposed that each seasonal influenza vaccination may bring in only a limited number of new T cells.

Comment on this clonotype: Its specific antigen is unknown. Base qualities are not provided; no much larger clone lies one nucleotide away.

The library relied on RT-PCR. The data were produced on an Illumina HiSeq 2500. TCRdb trimmed public reads at Q25 via fastp, called clones via MiXCR and kept in-frame beta chains. CDR3 protein duplicates are merged, each entry listing the most common genes and DNA. The sample table holds 600,000 to 850,000 distinct CDR3 sequences, of which around 13% were seen once. 7.5% to 8% of the sample lies in the top ten. CDR3 length: 13 amino acids, cysteine to phenylalanine. Just the 39-base CDR3 DNA is kept, in frame starting at base 1. The germline V and J ends show losses of 3 bases and 6 bases respectively, and no gene match explains 1 base of the junction. CDR1 ENHRY and CDR2 SYGVKD are derived from the germline V gene.

This clonotype was obtained from a man between 45 and 60 years old who received an inactivated influenza vaccine. Donor details come from another sample of the same person, matched by shared clones. Sequenced here: PBMCs from blood, sampled around 14 days before vaccination. This chain is built from TRBV10-3 and TRBJ2-1; 8 bases in between match TRBD2. The DNA sequence follows: TGTGCCATCAGTGACGGGACTAGCAATGAGCAGTTCTTC. This sequence encodes CAISDGTSNEQFF.